This T cell receptor beta chain is drawn from a study of tumor-infiltrating lymphocytes in primary liver carcinoma. Study-level results: About 8-25% of top clones, no more, were shared by all five regions. Whereas tumor region pairs overlapped more, tumor-adjacent and tumor-blood pairs overlapped less.

TCR beta cDNA came from about 0.45 ug total RNA, primed with a constant-region primer. Slightly modified ARM-PCR, run as three nested multiplex PCR rounds, produced the TCR beta libraries. Primers for the first two PCR rounds were TRBV1-TRBV30 forward primers and a C-beta reverse primer (around 11 cycles per round). TCRdb re-analysed the multiplex PCR reads in MiXCR, keeping a single row per CDR3 protein. The sample includes roughly 120,000 distinct CDR3 sequences, 50% to 65% seen only once; the top ten take about a tenth. The study co-extracted DNA and RNA from 20-30 mg of unsorted bulk tissue. Tumor regions sampled: superior, inferior, left, right poles, and centre. The CDR3 runs to 16 residues. Per germline, CDR1 SGHVS and CDR2 FQNEAQ. V lost 5 bases and J 3 bases, leaving 20 bases between the germline ends. Details on this clonotype: Its target is not known.

The sample comprised liver tumor tissue from sampling region 1. The subset is: tumor region T1, superior pole. V is TRBV7-8 and J is TRBJ2-7, with unresolved D. This receptor was obtained from an older woman with primary liver carcinoma and hepatitis B virus infection. For the CDR3, the DNA is TGTGCCAGCAGCCCCCTCCCACAGAGTGCCAGCTACGAGCAGTACTTC. Encoded protein: CASSPLPQSASYEQYF.